The clone carrying this T cell receptor (beta chain) was detected only a few times. Its specificity is unknown. At sampling all donors were nominally healthy, likely with unrecorded immune exposures. The sample comes from a study of cytomegalovirus exposure and HLA in healthy donors. Study summary: Most donors, 81% of over 300 genotyped, fell in the Caucasian-associated ancestry cluster. Study-level points and caveats: In a later analysis, V- and J-gene trimming of beta chains associated with a DCLRE1C missense variant, replicated independently.

With 60 Vbeta and 13 Jbeta primers, the PCR was carried out. Original analysis: Later analysis identified tens of millions of unique TCR beta chains, roughly 11 million shared. Repertoires were generated with immunoSEQ multiplex PCR, while TCRdb's copy carries only in-frame clones and drops some. D and trimming come from the DNA, and the V and J calls and clone size come from that table. The sample holds hundreds of thousands of clones, around 80% seen once. The CDR3 runs 15 residues. The germline V gene has CDR1 SGHRS and CDR2 YFSETQ. V shed 4 bases and J 1 base; nucleotides not matched to a gene: 5.

The J gene is TRBJ1-5, the V gene TRBV5-1; 7 bases match TRBD1. The sample taken for sequencing was PBMCs. This receptor was identified in a man in his late teens or twenties in good health and CMV-seronegative. CDR3 region: CASSAQGGSNQPQHF. For the CDR3, the DNA is TGCGCCAGCAGCGCTCAGGGGGGAAGCAATCAGCCCCAGCATTTT. Full variable domain (rest looked up from reference TRBV5-1 and TRBJ1-5): KAGVTQTPRYLIKTRGQQVTLSCSPISGHRSVSWYQQTPGQGLQFLFEYFSETQRNKGNFPGRFSGRQFSNSRSEMNVSTLELGDSALYLCASSAQGGSNQPQHFGDGTRLSIL.